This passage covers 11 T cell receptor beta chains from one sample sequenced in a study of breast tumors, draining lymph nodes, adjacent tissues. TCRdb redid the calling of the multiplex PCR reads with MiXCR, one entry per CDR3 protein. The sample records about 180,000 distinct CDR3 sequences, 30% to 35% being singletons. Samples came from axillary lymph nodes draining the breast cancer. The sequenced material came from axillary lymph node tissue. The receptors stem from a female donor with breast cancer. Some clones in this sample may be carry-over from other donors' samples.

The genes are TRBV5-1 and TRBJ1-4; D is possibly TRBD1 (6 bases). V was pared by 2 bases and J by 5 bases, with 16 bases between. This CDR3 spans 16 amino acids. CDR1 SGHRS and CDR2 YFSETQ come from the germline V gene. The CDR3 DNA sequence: TGCGCCAGCAGCTTATGGGGGGGCAGGAGAAATGAAAAACTGTTTTTT. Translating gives CASSLWGGRRNEKLFF.

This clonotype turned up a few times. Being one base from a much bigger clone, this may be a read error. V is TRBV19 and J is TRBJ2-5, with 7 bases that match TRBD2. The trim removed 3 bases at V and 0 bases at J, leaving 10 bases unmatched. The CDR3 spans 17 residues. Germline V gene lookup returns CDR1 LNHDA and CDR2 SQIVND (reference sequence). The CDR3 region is CASSMGPGGPYQETQYF. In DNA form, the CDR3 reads TGTGCCAGTAGTATGGGGCCGGGGGGACCGTACCAAGAGACCCAGTACTTC.

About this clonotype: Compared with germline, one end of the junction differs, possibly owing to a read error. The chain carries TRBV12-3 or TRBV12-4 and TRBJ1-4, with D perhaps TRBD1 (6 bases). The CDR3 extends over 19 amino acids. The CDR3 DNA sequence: TGTGCCAGCAGTTCTAGCGGGAGGACAGACCCCGCAACTAATGAAAAACTGCTTTTT. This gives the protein CASSSSGRTDPATNEKLLF.

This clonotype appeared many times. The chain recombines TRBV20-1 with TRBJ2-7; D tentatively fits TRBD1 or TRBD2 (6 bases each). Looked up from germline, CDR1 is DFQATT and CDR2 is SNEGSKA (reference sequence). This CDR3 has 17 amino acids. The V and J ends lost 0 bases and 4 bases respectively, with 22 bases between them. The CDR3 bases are TGCAGTGCTAGAGATCAGGGTATGGCGGGACACCAATACGAGCAGTACTTC. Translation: CSARDQGMAGHQYEQYF.

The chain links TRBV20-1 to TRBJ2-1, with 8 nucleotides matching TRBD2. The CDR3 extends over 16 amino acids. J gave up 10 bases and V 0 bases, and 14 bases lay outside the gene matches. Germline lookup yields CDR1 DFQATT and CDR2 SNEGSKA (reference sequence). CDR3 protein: CSARDGAGGLLWEQFF. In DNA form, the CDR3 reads TGCAGTGCTAGAGATGGGGCGGGAGGCCTGCTATGGGAGCAGTTCTTC.

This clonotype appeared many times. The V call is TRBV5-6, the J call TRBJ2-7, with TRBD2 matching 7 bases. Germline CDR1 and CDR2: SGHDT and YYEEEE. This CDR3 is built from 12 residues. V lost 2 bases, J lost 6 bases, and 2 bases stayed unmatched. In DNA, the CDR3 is TGTGCCAGCAGCTTTACTAGCGCCGAGCAGTACTTC. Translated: CASSFTSAEQYF.

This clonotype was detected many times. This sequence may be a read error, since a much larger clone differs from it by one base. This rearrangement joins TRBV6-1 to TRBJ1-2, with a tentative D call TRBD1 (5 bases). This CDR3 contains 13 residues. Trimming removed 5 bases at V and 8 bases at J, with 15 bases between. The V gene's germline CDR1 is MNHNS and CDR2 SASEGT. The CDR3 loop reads CASSLDWEGGYTF. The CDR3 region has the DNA TGTGCCAGCAGTCTGGACTGGGAGGGGGGCTACACCTTC.

The CDR3 DNA reads TGTGCCAGCAGCTTAGTTCGCCTAGCGGGACGGCTAAGCTCCTATAATTCACCCCTCCACTTT. The encoded protein is CASSLVRLAGRLSSYNSPLHF. The rearrangement uses TRBV7-3 and TRBJ1-6; D may be TRBD1 (5 bases). V was cut by 2 bases and J by 0 bases, with 23 bases left in between. This CDR3 has 21 amino acids. CDR1 is SGHTA and CDR2 is FQGTGA in the germline V gene.

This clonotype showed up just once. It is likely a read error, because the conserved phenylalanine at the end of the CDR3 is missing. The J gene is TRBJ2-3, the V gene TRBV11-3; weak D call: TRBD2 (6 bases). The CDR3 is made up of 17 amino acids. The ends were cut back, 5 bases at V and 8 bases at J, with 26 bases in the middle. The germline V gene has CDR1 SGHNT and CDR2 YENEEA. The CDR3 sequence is CASSTEGWPGVPGTQYL. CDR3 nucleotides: TGTGCCAGCAGCACCGAGGGTTGGCCGGGGGTCCCGGGTACGCAGTATTTG.

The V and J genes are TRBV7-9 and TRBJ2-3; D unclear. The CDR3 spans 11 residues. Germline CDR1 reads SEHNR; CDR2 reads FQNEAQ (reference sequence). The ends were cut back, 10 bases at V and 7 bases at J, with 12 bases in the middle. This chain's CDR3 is CATRPRNTQYF. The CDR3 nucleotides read TGTGCCACCAGACCCCGAAATACGCAGTATTTT.

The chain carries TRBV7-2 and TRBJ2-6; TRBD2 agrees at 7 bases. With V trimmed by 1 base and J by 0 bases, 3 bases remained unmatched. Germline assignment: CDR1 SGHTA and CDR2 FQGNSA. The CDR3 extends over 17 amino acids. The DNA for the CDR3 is TGTGCCAGCAGCTTAGGAGCGGGGTTCTCTGGGGCCAACGTCCTGACTTTC. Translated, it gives CASSLGAGFSGANVLTF.